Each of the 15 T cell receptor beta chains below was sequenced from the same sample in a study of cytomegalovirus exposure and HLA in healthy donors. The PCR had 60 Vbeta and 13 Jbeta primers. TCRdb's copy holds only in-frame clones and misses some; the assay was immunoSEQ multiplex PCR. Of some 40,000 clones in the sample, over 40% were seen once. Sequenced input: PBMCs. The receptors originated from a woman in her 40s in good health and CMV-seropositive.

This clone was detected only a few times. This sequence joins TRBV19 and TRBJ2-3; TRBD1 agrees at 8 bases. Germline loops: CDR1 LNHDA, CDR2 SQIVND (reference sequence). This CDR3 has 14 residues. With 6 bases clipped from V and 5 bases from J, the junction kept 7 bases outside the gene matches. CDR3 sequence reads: CASSTRGLGDTQYF. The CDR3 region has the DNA TGTGCCAGTAGCACCAGGGGGCTGGGAGATACGCAGTATTTT.

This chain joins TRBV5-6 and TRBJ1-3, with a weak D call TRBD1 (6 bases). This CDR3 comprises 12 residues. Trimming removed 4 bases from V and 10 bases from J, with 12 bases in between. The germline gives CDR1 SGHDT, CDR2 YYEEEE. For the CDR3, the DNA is TGTGCCAGCAGCCGGGGGGCAGGGACCATATATTTT. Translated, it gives CASSRGAGTIYF.

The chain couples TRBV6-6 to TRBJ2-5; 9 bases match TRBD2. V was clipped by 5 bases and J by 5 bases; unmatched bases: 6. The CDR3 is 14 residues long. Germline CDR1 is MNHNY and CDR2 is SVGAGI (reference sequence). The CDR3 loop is CASSIIAGVETQYF. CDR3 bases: TGTGCCAGCAGTATCATAGCGGGGGTTGAGACCCAGTACTTC.

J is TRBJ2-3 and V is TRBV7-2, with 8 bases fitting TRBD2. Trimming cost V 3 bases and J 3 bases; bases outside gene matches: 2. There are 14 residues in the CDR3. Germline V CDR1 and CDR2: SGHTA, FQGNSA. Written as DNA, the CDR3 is TGTGCCAGCAGCTTCACTAGCGGAACAGATACGCAGTATTTT. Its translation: CASSFTSGTDTQYF.

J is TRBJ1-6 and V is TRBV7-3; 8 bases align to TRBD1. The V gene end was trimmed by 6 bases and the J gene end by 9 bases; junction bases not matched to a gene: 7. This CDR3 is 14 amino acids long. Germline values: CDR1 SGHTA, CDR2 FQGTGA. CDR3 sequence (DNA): TGTGCCAGCAGTACCGGGACAGGTCGTTCACCCCTCCACTTT. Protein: CASSTGTGRSPLHF. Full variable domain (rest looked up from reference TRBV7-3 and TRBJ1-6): GAGVSQTPSNKVTEKGKYVELRCDPISGHTALYWYRQSLGQGPEFLIYFQGTGAADDSGLPNDRFFAVRPEGSVSTLKIQRTERGDSAVYLCASSTGTGRSPLHFGNGTRLTVT.

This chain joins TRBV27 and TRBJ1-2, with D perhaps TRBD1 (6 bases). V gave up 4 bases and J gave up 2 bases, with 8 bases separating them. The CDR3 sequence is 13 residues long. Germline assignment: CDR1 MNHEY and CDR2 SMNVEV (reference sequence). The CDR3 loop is CASSSTGNYGYTF. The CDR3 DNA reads TGTGCCAGCAGTTCCACAGGGAACTATGGCTACACCTTC.

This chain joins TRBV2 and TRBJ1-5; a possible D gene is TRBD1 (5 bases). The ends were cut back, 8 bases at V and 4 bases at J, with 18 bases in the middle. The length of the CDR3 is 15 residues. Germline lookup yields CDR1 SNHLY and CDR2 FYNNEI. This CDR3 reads CASSGGGRENQPQHF. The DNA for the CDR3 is TGTGCCAGCTCCGGCGGGGGACGGGAAAATCAGCCCCAGCATTTT.

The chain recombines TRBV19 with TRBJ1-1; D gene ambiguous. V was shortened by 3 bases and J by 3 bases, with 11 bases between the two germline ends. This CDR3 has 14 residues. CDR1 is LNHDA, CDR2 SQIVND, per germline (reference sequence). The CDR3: CASSIGRIYTEAFF. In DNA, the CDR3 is TGTGCCAGTAGTATCGGCAGGATATACACTGAAGCTTTCTTT.

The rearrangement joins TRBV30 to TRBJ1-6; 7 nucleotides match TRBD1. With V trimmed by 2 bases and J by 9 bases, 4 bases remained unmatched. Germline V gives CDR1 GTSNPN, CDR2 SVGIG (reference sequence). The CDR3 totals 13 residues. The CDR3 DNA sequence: TGTGCCTGGAGTCTGGCAGGGGGTTCACCCCTCCACTTT. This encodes CAWSLAGGSPLHF.

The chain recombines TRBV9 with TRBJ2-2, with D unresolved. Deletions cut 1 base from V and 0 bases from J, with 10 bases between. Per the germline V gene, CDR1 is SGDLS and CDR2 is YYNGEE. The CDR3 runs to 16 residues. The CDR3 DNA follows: TGTGCCAGCAGCGTATCCCTGACATCGAACACCGGGGAGCTGTTTTTT. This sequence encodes CASSVSLTSNTGELFF. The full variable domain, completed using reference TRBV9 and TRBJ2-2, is DSGVTQTPKHLITATGQRVTLRCSPRSGDLSVYWYQQSLDQGLQFLIQYYNGEERAKGNILERFSAQQFPDLHSELNLSSLELGDSALYFCASSVSLTSNTGELFFGEGSRLTVL.

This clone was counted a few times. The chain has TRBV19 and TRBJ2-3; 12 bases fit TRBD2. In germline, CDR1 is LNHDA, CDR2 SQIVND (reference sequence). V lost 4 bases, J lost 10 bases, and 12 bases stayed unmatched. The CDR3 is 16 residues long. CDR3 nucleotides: TGTGCCAGTAGTACTCATCTAGCGGGGGGGCCCCTTTCGCAGTATTTT. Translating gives CASSTHLAGGPLSQYF. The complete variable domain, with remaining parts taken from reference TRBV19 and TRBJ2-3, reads DGGITQSPKYLFRKEGQNVTLSCEQNLNHDAMYWYRQDPGQGLRLIYYSQIVNDFQKGDIAEGYSVSREKKESFPLTVTSAQKNPTAFYLCASSTHLAGGPLSQYFGPGTRLTVL.

CDR3 DNA: TGTGCCAGCAGCTTACTACAGGGCTACGAGCAGTACTTC. As protein: CASSLLQGYEQYF. The chain recombines TRBV11-2 with TRBJ2-7, with a possible D match to TRBD1 (6 bases). Trimming cost V 2 bases and J 3 bases, with 8 bases left between them. The CDR3 runs 13 residues. Germline CDR1 reads SGHAT; CDR2 reads FQNNGV.

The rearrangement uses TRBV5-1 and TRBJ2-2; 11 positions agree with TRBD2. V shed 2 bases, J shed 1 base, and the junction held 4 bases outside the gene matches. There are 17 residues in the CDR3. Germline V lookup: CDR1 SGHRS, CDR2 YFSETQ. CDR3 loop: CASSFLAGGLNTGELFF. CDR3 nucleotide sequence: TGCGCCAGCAGCTTCCTAGCGGGGGGACTGAACACCGGGGAGCTGTTTTTT.

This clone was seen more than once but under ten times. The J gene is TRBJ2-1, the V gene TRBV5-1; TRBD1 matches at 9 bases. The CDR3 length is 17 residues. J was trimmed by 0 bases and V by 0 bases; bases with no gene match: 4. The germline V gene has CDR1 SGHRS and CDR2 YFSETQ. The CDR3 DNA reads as TGCGCCAGCAGCTTGGTGGGGACAGGGAACTCCTACAATGAGCAGTTCTTC. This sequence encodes CASSLVGTGNSYNEQFF. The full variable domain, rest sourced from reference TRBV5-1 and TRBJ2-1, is KAGVTQTPRYLIKTRGQQVTLSCSPISGHRSVSWYQQTPGQGLQFLFEYFSETQRNKGNFPGRFSGRQFSNSRSEMNVSTLELGDSALYLCASSLVGTGNSYNEQFFGPGTRLTVL.

The CDR3 region is CASSPAGQNTEAFF. CDR3 DNA sequence: TGCGCCAGCAGCCCAGCTGGACAGAACACTGAAGCTTTCTTT. The chain is built from TRBV5-1 and TRBJ1-1, with a possible D match to TRBD1 (5 bases). Trimming stripped 4 bases from V and 1 base from J, with 11 bases between. CDR1 and CDR2 from the germline V gene are SGHRS and YFSETQ. This CDR3 spans 14 amino acids.